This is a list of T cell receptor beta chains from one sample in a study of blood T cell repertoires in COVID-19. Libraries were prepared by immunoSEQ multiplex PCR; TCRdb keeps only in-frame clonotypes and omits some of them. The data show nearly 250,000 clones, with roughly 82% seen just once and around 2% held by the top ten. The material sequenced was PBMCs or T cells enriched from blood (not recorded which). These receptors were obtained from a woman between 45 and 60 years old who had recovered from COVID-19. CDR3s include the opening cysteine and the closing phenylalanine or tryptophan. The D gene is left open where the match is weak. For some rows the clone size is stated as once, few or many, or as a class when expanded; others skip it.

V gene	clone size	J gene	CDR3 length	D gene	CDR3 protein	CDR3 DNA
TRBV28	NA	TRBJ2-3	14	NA	CASSFLSGGNTQYF	TGTGCCAGCAGTTTCCTTAGCGGTGGGAATACGCAGTATTTT
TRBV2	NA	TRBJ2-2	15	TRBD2	CASSVTSGNTGELFF	TGTGCCAGCAGTGTGACTAGCGGTAACACCGGGGAGCTGTTTTTT
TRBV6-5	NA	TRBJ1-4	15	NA	CASSYKGQRDEKLFF	TGTGCCAGCAGTTACAAGGGGCAAAGGGATGAAAAACTGTTTTTT
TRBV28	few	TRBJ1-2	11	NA	CASRQGYGYTF	TGTGCCAGCAGACAGGGCTATGGCTACACCTTC
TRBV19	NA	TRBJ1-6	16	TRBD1	CASSIGDRFSNSPLHF	TGTGCCAGTAGTATAGGGGACAGATTTTCGAATTCACCCCTCCACTTT
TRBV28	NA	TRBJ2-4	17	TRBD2	CASSLAGAQLAKNIQYF	TGTGCCAGCAGTCTAGCGGGGGCACAGCTAGCCAAAAACATTCAGTACTTC
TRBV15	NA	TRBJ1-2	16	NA	CATSRDPSMRVYGYTF	TGTGCCACCAGCAGAGATCCCAGTATGAGGGTATATGGCTACACCTTC
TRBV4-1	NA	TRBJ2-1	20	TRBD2	CASSQGGNSGVMRSYNEQFF	TGCGCCAGCAGCCAAGGGGGTAATAGCGGGGTCATGAGGTCCTACAATGAGCAGTTCTTC
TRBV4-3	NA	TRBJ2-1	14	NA	CASSRRGVGNEQFF	TGCGCCAGCAGCCGCAGGGGGGTAGGCAATGAGCAGTTCTTC
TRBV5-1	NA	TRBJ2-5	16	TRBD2	CASSLFNRGGRETQYF	TGCGCCAGCAGCTTGTTCAACCGGGGGGGCAGAGAGACCCAGTACTTC
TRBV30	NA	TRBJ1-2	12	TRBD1	CAWRRQGAGYTF	TGTGCCTGGAGGCGCCAGGGGGCCGGCTACACCTTC
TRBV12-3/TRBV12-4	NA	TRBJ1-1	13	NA	CASDPGSGTEAFF	TGTGCCAGCGATCCAGGGTCGGGCACTGAAGCTTTCTTT
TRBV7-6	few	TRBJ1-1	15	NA	CASSFEDRPRAEAFF	TGTGCCAGCAGCTTCGAAGACAGGCCAAGGGCTGAAGCTTTCTTT
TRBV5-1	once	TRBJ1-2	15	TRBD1	CASSRTGANTLGYTF	TGCGCCAGCAGCCGGACAGGGGCCAATACGCTTGGCTACACCTTC
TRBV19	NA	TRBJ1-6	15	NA	CASSITNSYNSPLHF	TGTGCCAGTAGTATAACAAACTCCTATAATTCACCCCTCCACTTT
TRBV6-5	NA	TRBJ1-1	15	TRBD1	CASRKGQWTNTEAFF	TGTGCCAGCAGGAAGGGACAGTGGACGAACACTGAAGCTTTCTTT
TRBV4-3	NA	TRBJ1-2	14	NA	CASSQVRGCCGYTF	TGCGCCAGCAGCCAAGTGCGGGGGTGTTGTGGCTACACCTTC
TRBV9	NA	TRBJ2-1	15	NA	CASSVGRGWSNEQFF	TGTGCCAGCAGCGTAGGAAGGGGTTGGAGCAATGAGCAGTTCTTC
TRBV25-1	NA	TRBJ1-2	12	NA	CASSQGTNGYTF	TGTGCCAGCAGCCAGGGTACCAATGGCTACACCTTC
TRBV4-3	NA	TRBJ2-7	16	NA	CASSQDQVTPYGEQYF	TGCGCCAGCAGCCAAGATCAAGTGACACCCTACGGCGAGCAGTACTTC
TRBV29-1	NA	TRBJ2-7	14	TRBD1	CSATGGTGPYEQYF	TGCAGCGCCACAGGTGGGACAGGCCCCTACGAGCAGTACTTC
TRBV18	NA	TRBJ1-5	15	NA	CASSSHLGGGQPQHF	TGTGCCAGCTCATCCCACCTGGGGGGGGGACAGCCCCAGCATTTT
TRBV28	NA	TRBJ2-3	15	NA	CASSQQHGVLDTQYF	TGTGCCAGCAGTCAACAACACGGAGTGTTAGATACGCAGTATTTT
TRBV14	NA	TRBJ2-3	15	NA	CASSQVTIRGDTQYF	TGTGCCAGCAGCCAAGTTACCATTCGGGGGGATACGCAGTATTTT
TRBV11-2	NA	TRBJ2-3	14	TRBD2	CASSFSRGADTQYF	TGTGCCAGCAGCTTCTCGCGGGGGGCAGATACGCAGTATTTT
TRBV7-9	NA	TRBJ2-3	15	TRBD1	CASSVRQGNTDTQYF	TGTGCCAGCAGCGTTAGACAGGGGAACACAGATACGCAGTATTTT
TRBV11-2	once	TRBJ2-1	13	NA	CASSFSLAAEQFF	TGTGCCAGCAGCTTTTCACTAGCAGCGGAGCAGTTCTTC
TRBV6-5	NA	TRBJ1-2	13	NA	CASSPGKNYGYTF	TGTGCCAGCAGCCCCGGGAAAAACTATGGCTACACCTTC
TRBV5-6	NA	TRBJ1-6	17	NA	CASSTDTMSSYNSPLHF	TGTGCCAGCAGCACGGACACGATGAGCTCCTATAATTCACCCCTCCACTTT
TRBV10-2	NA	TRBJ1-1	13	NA	CASSELARGEAFF	TGCGCCAGCAGTGAATTGGCTCGGGGGGAAGCTTTCTTT
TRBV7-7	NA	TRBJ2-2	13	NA	CASSPASTGELFF	TGTGCTAGCAGCCCCGCGAGCACCGGGGAGCTGTTTTTT
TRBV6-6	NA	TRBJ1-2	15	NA	CASSYFGGTNYGYTF	TGTGCCAGCAGTTACTTCGGGGGGACGAACTATGGCTACACCTTC
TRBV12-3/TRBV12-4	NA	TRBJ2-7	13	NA	CASSYGGRYEQYF	TGTGCCAGCAGTTACGGGGGGCGTTACGAGCAGTACTTC
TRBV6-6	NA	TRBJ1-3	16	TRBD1	CASSLGGWRTGNTIYF	TGTGCCAGCAGTTTAGGGGGCTGGAGGACTGGAAACACCATATATTTT
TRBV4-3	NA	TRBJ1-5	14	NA	CASSQDRFSQPQHF	TGCGCCAGCAGCCAAGATCGGTTTAGTCAGCCCCAGCATTTT
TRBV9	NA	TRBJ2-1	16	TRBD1	CASSAQTGGFYNEQFF	TGTGCCAGCAGCGCACAGACAGGGGGCTTCTACAATGAGCAGTTCTTC
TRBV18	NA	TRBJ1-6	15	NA	CASSPVQQGNSPLHF	TGTGCCAGCTCACCAGTTCAACAGGGCAATTCACCCCTCCACTTT
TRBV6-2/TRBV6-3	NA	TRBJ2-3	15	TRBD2	CASSYRLAGADTQYF	TGTGCCAGCAGTTACCGACTAGCGGGAGCAGATACGCAGTATTTT
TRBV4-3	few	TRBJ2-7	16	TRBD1	CASSQDGTGGSYEQYF	TGCGCCAGCAGCCAAGATGGAACAGGGGGCTCCTACGAGCAGTACTTC
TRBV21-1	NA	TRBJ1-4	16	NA	CASSIKGGVRDEKLFF	TGTGCCAGCAGCATAAAAGGGGGGGTAAGGGATGAAAAACTGTTTTTT
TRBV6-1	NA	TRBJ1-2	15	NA	CASSELMAVSYGYTF	TGTGCCAGCAGTGAATTAATGGCAGTCTCCTATGGCTACACCTTC